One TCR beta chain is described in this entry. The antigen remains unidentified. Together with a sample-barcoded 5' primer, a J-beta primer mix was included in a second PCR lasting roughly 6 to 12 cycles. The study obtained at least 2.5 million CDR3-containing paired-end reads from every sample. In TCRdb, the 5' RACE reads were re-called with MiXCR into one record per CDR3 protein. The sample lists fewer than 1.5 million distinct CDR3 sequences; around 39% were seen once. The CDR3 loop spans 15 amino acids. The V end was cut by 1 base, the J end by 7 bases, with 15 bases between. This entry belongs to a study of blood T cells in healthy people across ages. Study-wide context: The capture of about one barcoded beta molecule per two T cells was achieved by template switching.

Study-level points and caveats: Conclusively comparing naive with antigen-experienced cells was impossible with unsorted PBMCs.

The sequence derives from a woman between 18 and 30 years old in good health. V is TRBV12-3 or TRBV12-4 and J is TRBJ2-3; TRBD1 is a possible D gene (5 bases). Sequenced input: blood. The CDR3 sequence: CASSLEGPRGNTQYF. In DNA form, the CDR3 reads TGTGCCAGCAGTTTAGAGGGGCCTAGGGGCAATACGCAGTATTTT.